What follows are 27 T cell receptor beta chains derived from one specimen sequenced in a study of blood T cell repertoires in COVID-19. Assay: immunoSEQ multiplex PCR; the TCRdb copy retains only in-frame clones and omits some. The sample records 140,000 or so clones, 80% to 90% being singletons. The sequencing sample was made of peripheral blood. Source of these receptors: a man between 60 and 70 years old with active or convalescent COVID-19.

The chain is built from TRBV20-1 and TRBJ2-1; D is uncertain. CDR1 and CDR2 (germline): DFQATT, SNEGSKA (reference sequence). CDR3 length: 12 amino acids. The ends were cut back, 3 bases at V and 6 bases at J, with 9 bases in the middle. The CDR3 DNA reads TGCAGTGCTAGTTTAGCTGGCAATGAGCAGTTCTTC. Amino acids: CSASLAGNEQFF.

The chain combines TRBV7-8 with TRBJ2-1; D ambiguous. The length of the CDR3 is 15 residues. V was cut by 4 bases and J by 0 bases, with 10 bases left in between. Germline-derived CDR1 and CDR2 are SGHVS and FQNEAQ. Here the CDR3 reads CASSSLGSSYNEQFF. In nucleotides, the CDR3 is TGTGCCAGCAGCTCCCTAGGCAGCTCCTACAATGAGCAGTTCTTC.

The genes are TRBV5-1 and TRBJ1-1; weak D call: TRBD1 (6 bases). With 0 bases removed from V and 1 base from J, the gap between germline ends came to 13 bases. The CDR3 consists of 16 residues. The germline V gene encodes CDR1 SGHRS and CDR2 YFSETQ. CDR3 DNA: TGCGCCAGCAGCTTGGGGACAGTTGGGCCGAACACTGAAGCTTTCTTT. Translation gives CASSLGTVGPNTEAFF.

As DNA, the CDR3 is TGTGCCAGCAATTACAGGTCCGGGAATCAGCCCCAGCATTTT. Its translation is CASNYRSGNQPQHF. V gene TRBV28 combines with J gene TRBJ1-5; TRBD1 might be the D (5 bases). Germline-derived CDR1 and CDR2 are MDHEN and SYDVKM. The V gene lost 7 bases and the J gene lost 4 bases, with 14 bases spanning the gap. This CDR3 spans 14 amino acids.

This sequence joins TRBV23-1 and TRBJ1-5; 9 bases align to TRBD1. TRBV23-1 is an ORF, with its function uncertain. There are 15 residues in the CDR3. The ends lost 8 bases at V and 4 bases at J; junction bases unmatched: 9. The CDR3 nucleotides are TGCGCCAGCGTACCCCGGGACAGGGTAAATCAGCCCCAGCATTTT. Residues: CASVPRDRVNQPQHF.

The rearrangement uses TRBV2 and TRBJ2-7, with a weak D call TRBD1 (6 bases). CDR1 is SNHLY, CDR2 FYNNEI, per germline. Trimming stripped 6 bases from V and 1 base from J, with 19 bases between. The CDR3 runs 16 residues. In DNA, the CDR3 is TGTGCCAGCAGAGCATCCGGGACACTCCTTTCCTACGAGCAGTACTTC. The encoded protein is CASRASGTLLSYEQYF.

This clone was seen only once. The gene calls are TRBV19 and TRBJ1-1, with 11 bases matching TRBD1. V trimming: 5 bases; J trimming: 2 bases; junction bases outside the gene matches: 13. The CDR3 sequence is 18 residues long. CDR1 and CDR2 from the germline V gene are LNHDA and SQIVND (reference sequence). The CDR3 DNA is TGTGCCAGTAGTCTCCGGACAGGGGGCGCGGCCAAAAACACTGAAGCTTTCTTT. Amino acids: CASSLRTGGAAKNTEAFF.

The gene calls are TRBV29-1 and TRBJ2-2; 11 positions match TRBD1. Germline V gene data show CDR1 as SQVTM and CDR2 as ANQGSEA. The length of the CDR3 is 14 residues. With 5 bases clipped from V and 6 bases from J, the junction kept 5 bases outside the gene matches. CDR3 in amino acids: CSVRTGGISGELFF. The CDR3 nucleotides are TGCAGCGTTCGGACAGGGGGCATATCCGGGGAGCTGTTTTTT.

V gene TRBV6-5 combines with J gene TRBJ1-6, with a tentative D call TRBD1 (5 bases). V shed 6 bases and J shed 8 bases, with 17 bases lying between them. CDR3 size: 15 residues. Germline CDR1 reads MNHEY; CDR2 reads SVGAGI. The CDR3 spells CASSPREYRYSPLHF. CDR3 nucleotides: TGTGCCAGCAGCCCCAGGGAATACCGGTATTCACCCCTCCACTTT.

This clone appeared once. This chain joins TRBV10-2 and TRBJ2-2; TRBD1 matches at 8 bases. The CDR3 spans 20 residues. CDR1 is WSHSY and CDR2 is SAAADI in the germline V gene. Losses at the gene ends were 6 bases for V and 3 bases for J; bases not matched to a gene: 21. In nucleotides, the CDR3 is TGCGCCAGCAGCCCCCGTGCGTACGCGGACAGGGTTCGTCACACCGGGGAGCTGTTTTTT. Translated, it gives CASSPRAYADRVRHTGELFF.

The chain uses TRBV13 and TRBJ2-1; D perhaps matches TRBD2 (5 bases). Germline V gene sequence: CDR1 PRHDT, CDR2 FYEKMQ (reference sequence). CDR3 length equals 13 residues. Trimming pared 8 bases from V and 0 bases from J, leaving 8 bases between. The CDR3 sequence: CASGGSSYNEQFF. CDR3 in DNA: TGTGCCAGCGGTGGGAGCTCCTACAATGAGCAGTTCTTC.

The rearrangement links TRBV18 to TRBJ2-1, with TRBD2 matching 10 bases. Germline V lookup: CDR1 KGHSH, CDR2 LQKENI. With 2 bases clipped from V and 2 bases from J, the junction kept 6 bases outside the gene matches. The CDR3 extends over 17 amino acids. CDR3 DNA: TGTGCCAGCTCACCAACAGCGGGAGGGCTTACCTACAATGAGCAGTTCTTC. This codes for CASSPTAGGLTYNEQFF.

V is TRBV2 and J is TRBJ2-4; a possible D gene is TRBD2 (7 bases). The CDR3 consists of 14 residues. The germline V gene encodes CDR1 SNHLY and CDR2 FYNNEI. Trimming removed 2 bases at V and 6 bases at J, with 11 bases between. CDR3 in amino acids: CASSERGAGNIQYF. In nucleotides, the CDR3 is TGTGCCAGCAGTGAACGGGGGGCCGGAAACATTCAGTACTTC.

The J gene is TRBJ2-7, the V gene TRBV7-9; no clear D gene. The CDR3 length is 11 residues. The V gene lost 4 bases and the J gene lost 2 bases, with 3 bases spanning the gap. Germline CDR1 is SEHNR and CDR2 is FQNEAQ (reference sequence). Here the CDR3 DNA reads TGTGCCAGCAGCTCAGCCTACGAGCAGTACTTC. It codes for CASSSAYEQYF.

The chain employs TRBV11-3 and TRBJ2-1; TRBD2 aligns across 7 bases. J was trimmed by 7 bases and V by 0 bases; bases with no gene match: 9. Germline CDR1 and CDR2: SGHNT and YENEEA. CDR3 length equals 16 residues. The CDR3 DNA follows: TGTGCCAGCAGCTTAGACGGTGCGGGAGTGGGGAATGAGCAGTTCTTC. Translation gives CASSLDGAGVGNEQFF.

V and J are TRBV2 and TRBJ2-1; 14 nucleotides line up with TRBD2. Germline V lookup: CDR1 SNHLY, CDR2 FYNNEI. The length of the CDR3 is 14 residues. V lost 11 bases, J lost 7 bases, and 7 bases stayed unmatched. The CDR3 region is CAEAGTSGSNEQFF. In DNA form, the CDR3 reads TGTGCCGAGGCCGGGACTAGCGGGAGTAATGAGCAGTTCTTC.

The CDR3 sequence: CASSYAGSTDTQYF. In nucleotides, the CDR3 is TGTGCCAGCAGTTACGCAGGAAGCACAGATACGCAGTATTTT. This chain links TRBV6-6 with TRBJ2-3; D is unresolved. The CDR3 runs to 14 residues. Germline V lookup: CDR1 MNHNY, CDR2 SVGAGI (reference sequence). V was cut by 2 bases and J by 0 bases, with 6 bases left in between.

This chain connects TRBV10-3 to TRBJ2-7; a weak D match, TRBD1 (6 bases). CDR1 ENHRY and CDR2 SYGVKD come from the germline V gene. Trimming shortened V by 6 bases and J by 1 base, and 13 bases separated the two germline ends. The CDR3 has 14 amino acids. The CDR3 sequence is CAIRPGQSSYEQYF. In nucleotides, the CDR3 is TGTGCCATCAGACCAGGACAGTCATCCTACGAGCAGTACTTC.

V is TRBV19 and J is TRBJ1-2, with a tentative D call TRBD1 (6 bases). Germline V CDR1 and CDR2: LNHDA, SQIVND (reference sequence). This CDR3 is 17 amino acids long. V was shortened by 5 bases and J by 2 bases, with 21 bases between the two germline ends. The CDR3 nucleotides read TGTGCCAGTAGTCCCAAAGGGGGGGGCACCAGAAACTATGGCTACACCTTC. This sequence encodes CASSPKGGGTRNYGYTF.

This chain uses TRBV9 with TRBJ2-2, with unresolved D. V was clipped by 2 bases and J by 1 base, with 9 bases between them. The CDR3 has 15 amino acids. The germline V gene has CDR1 SGDLS and CDR2 YYNGEE. The CDR3 spells CASSVYSLNTGELFF. In DNA form, the CDR3 reads TGTGCCAGCAGCGTTTACAGCCTGAACACCGGGGAGCTGTTTTTT.

This chain links TRBV9 with TRBJ1-4; 7 bases agree with TRBD1. Germline V CDR1 and CDR2: SGDLS, YYNGEE. There are 16 residues in the CDR3. V lost 2 bases and J lost 7; bases outside the gene matches: 11. The CDR3 sequence: CASSVGAGTVPEKLFF. The DNA of the CDR3 is TGTGCCAGCAGCGTGGGCGCCGGGACAGTTCCTGAAAAACTGTTTTTT.

CDR3 loop: CASSSQGGGDTQYF. The CDR3 nucleotides are TGCGCCAGCAGCTCACAGGGTGGAGGAGATACGCAGTATTTT. The chain couples TRBV5-1 to TRBJ2-3; D is possibly TRBD1 (6 bases). Germline-derived CDR1 and CDR2 are SGHRS and YFSETQ. The CDR3 spans 14 residues. Trimming stripped 3 bases from V and 5 bases from J, with 13 bases between.

The chain recombines TRBV2 with TRBJ1-5; D possibly corresponds to TRBD1 (5 bases). The CDR3 length is 15 residues. Germline assignment: CDR1 SNHLY and CDR2 FYNNEI. V dropped 7 bases and J dropped 4 bases, with 17 bases sitting between them. The DNA of the CDR3 is TGTGCCAGCACCGAATCCGGGGGTTTTAATCAGCCCCAGCATTTT. Translation gives CASTESGGFNQPQHF. Full variable domain (outside the CDR3, taken from reference TRBV2 and TRBJ1-5): EPEVTQTPSHQVTQMGQEVILRCVPISNHLYFYWYRQILGQKVEFLVSFYNNEISEKSEIFDDQFSVERPDGSNFTLKIRSTKLEDSAMYFCASTESGGFNQPQHFGDGTRLSIL.

V is TRBV11-1 and J is TRBJ2-5, with a weak D call TRBD1 (5 bases). V lost 2 bases and J 3 bases, leaving 16 bases between the germline ends. The germline V gene encodes CDR1 SGHAT and CDR2 FQDESV (reference sequence). The CDR3 loop spans 16 amino acids. CDR3 protein: CASSLLQGGPKETQYF. CDR3 DNA sequence: TGTGCCAGCAGCTTACTCCAGGGTGGTCCGAAAGAGACCCAGTACTTC. Filled out from reference TRBV11-1 and TRBJ2-5, the complete variable domain reads EAEVAQSPRYKITEKSQAVAFWCDPISGHATLYWYRQILGQGPELLVQFQDESVVDDSQLPKDRFSAERLKGVDSTLKIQPAELGDSAMYLCASSLLQGGPKETQYFGPGTRLLVL.

The rearrangement joins TRBV9 to TRBJ2-6; 8 bases are a match to TRBD1. CDR1 is SGDLS and CDR2 is YYNGEE in the germline V gene. V lost 4 bases to trimming and J lost 0 bases; unmatched junction nucleotides: 9. The CDR3 is made up of 18 amino acids. The CDR3 reads CASSPVGQGFSGANVLTF. Written as DNA, the CDR3 is TGTGCCAGCAGCCCTGTCGGACAGGGCTTCTCTGGGGCCAACGTCCTGACTTTC.

The chain recombines TRBV3-1 (or the pseudogene TRBV3-2) with TRBJ2-7; TRBD1 agrees at 8 bases. This CDR3 has 15 amino acids. Per the germline V gene, CDR1 is LGHDT and CDR2 is YNNKEL (reference sequence). J was trimmed by 7 bases and V by 4 bases; bases with no gene match: 12. The CDR3: CASSLSGTGPREQYF. The CDR3 DNA reads TGTGCCAGCAGCCTTTCCGGGACAGGCCCTCGGGAGCAGTACTTC.

The chain joins TRBV6-6 to TRBJ2-7; TRBD1 agrees at 8 bases. CDR3 size: 14 residues. The germline gives CDR1 MNHNY, CDR2 SVGAGI (reference sequence). Unmatched junction bases numbered 4, after V lost 1 base and J lost 5 bases. CDR3 DNA: TGTGCCAGCAGTTACTACACAGGGGGGAACGAGCAGTACTTC. It translates to CASSYYTGGNEQYF.